A selection of T cell receptor beta chains follows, all from one sample in a study of T cells after yellow fever vaccination. Using its own MiXCR run on the 5' RACE reads, TCRdb lists one record per CDR3 protein. The sample lists hundreds of thousands of distinct CDR3 sequences, around 4.9% occurring once. Sequences were derived from CD4+ T cells sorted from PBMCs, sampled on the day of the yellow fever booster vaccination. The receptors come from a man younger than 35 who received the YFV17D yellow fever vaccine. The conserved cysteine and the conserved F or W are not part of the CDR3 here. Fields, in order: V gene, D gene, J gene, CDR3 protein. The D gene is left open where the match is weak.

v_gene: TRBV5-5
d_gene: TRBD2
j_gene: TRBJ2-3
CDR3aa: ASSPWRGGPTDTQY

v_gene: TRBV5-6
d_gene: NA
j_gene: TRBJ2-7
CDR3aa: ASSSLGAGTSYEQY

v_gene: TRBV4-1
d_gene: NA
j_gene: TRBJ1-6
CDR3aa: ASSQPQGVNSPLH

v_gene: TRBV20-1
d_gene: TRBD2
j_gene: TRBJ2-4
CDR3aa: SARAGGRDIQY

v_gene: TRBV5-1
d_gene: NA
j_gene: TRBJ1-6
CDR3aa: ASSLVPGLGPLH

v_gene: TRBV11-2
d_gene: NA
j_gene: TRBJ2-5
CDR3aa: ASRSKANPQETQY

v_gene: TRBV5-4
d_gene: NA
j_gene: TRBJ2-5
CDR3aa: ASSSADPLQETQY

v_gene: TRBV4-1
d_gene: NA
j_gene: TRBJ2-1
CDR3aa: ASSHPGARSNEQF

v_gene: TRBV9
d_gene: NA
j_gene: TRBJ1-6
CDR3aa: ASSVVKWSH

v_gene: TRBV7-2
d_gene: NA
j_gene: TRBJ1-2
CDR3aa: ASSQASANYGYT

v_gene: TRBV5-1
d_gene: NA
j_gene: TRBJ1-1
CDR3aa: ASSLWDVTEAF

v_gene: TRBV19
d_gene: TRBD1
j_gene: TRBJ2-2
CDR3aa: ASSTNRGSNTGELF

v_gene: TRBV24-1
d_gene: NA
j_gene: TRBJ2-1
CDR3aa: ATSDSGLFANEQF

v_gene: TRBV20-1
d_gene: TRBD2
j_gene: TRBJ2-5
CDR3aa: SARDLGRGGPQETQY

v_gene: TRBV4-3
d_gene: TRBD2
j_gene: TRBJ2-2
CDR3aa: ASSPRVAGDYTGELF

v_gene: TRBV5-1
d_gene: TRBD2
j_gene: TRBJ2-7
CDR3aa: ASSELAGGYEEY

v_gene: TRBV4-3
d_gene: TRBD2
j_gene: TRBJ2-3
CDR3aa: ASSQETSGGLDTQY

v_gene: TRBV19
d_gene: NA
j_gene: TRBJ2-2
CDR3aa: ASSIRTTTGELF

v_gene: TRBV11-1
d_gene: TRBD2
j_gene: TRBJ2-1
CDR3aa: ASETGTSWGNEQF

v_gene: TRBV19
d_gene: NA
j_gene: TRBJ2-5
CDR3aa: ASSRTARQETQY

v_gene: TRBV30
d_gene: TRBD1
j_gene: TRBJ2-6
CDR3aa: AWSTTSRGRAGANVLT

v_gene: TRBV10-3
d_gene: NA
j_gene: TRBJ2-1
CDR3aa: AISEEVGSGGRF

v_gene: TRBV20-1
d_gene: NA
j_gene: TRBJ1-2
CDR3aa: SASNYGYT

v_gene: TRBV20-1
d_gene: NA
j_gene: TRBJ1-2
CDR3aa: SARGHLGRQSGYT

v_gene: TRBV2
d_gene: NA
j_gene: TRBJ2-2
CDR3aa: ASRDGEGELF

v_gene: TRBV7-3
d_gene: TRBD1
j_gene: TRBJ2-2
CDR3aa: ASSSSPRGRDGELF

v_gene: TRBV25-1
d_gene: NA
j_gene: TRBJ2-5
CDR3aa: ASSEAQAYGTQY

v_gene: TRBV7-9
d_gene: TRBD2
j_gene: TRBJ2-3
CDR3aa: ASSLFSGGRGDTQY

v_gene: TRBV6-6
d_gene: NA
j_gene: TRBJ2-5
CDR3aa: ASGGDRQETQY

v_gene: TRBV7-2
d_gene: NA
j_gene: TRBJ1-1
CDR3aa: ASSSRVRTTEAF

v_gene: TRBV24-1
d_gene: NA
j_gene: TRBJ2-3
CDR3aa: ATSDSGIGTDTQY

v_gene: TRBV11-2
d_gene: NA
j_gene: TRBJ1-1
CDR3aa: ASWRVNTEAF

v_gene: TRBV5-1
d_gene: NA
j_gene: TRBJ2-3
CDR3aa: ASSLGGAGRRTDTQY

v_gene: TRBV7-2
d_gene: TRBD2
j_gene: TRBJ2-7
CDR3aa: ASSSRTSGAYEQY

v_gene: TRBV20-1
d_gene: NA
j_gene: TRBJ2-1
CDR3aa: SARDPPQGEQF

v_gene: TRBV19
d_gene: NA
j_gene: TRBJ1-3
CDR3aa: ASSVSRDRNSGNTIY

v_gene: TRBV6-4
d_gene: NA
j_gene: TRBJ2-3
CDR3aa: ASSDGGWGTDTQY

v_gene: TRBV30
d_gene: NA
j_gene: TRBJ1-1
CDR3aa: AWRVNRAEAF

v_gene: TRBV6-2/TRBV6-3
d_gene: TRBD1
j_gene: TRBJ1-5
CDR3aa: ASRQDKTGLVVNQPQH

v_gene: TRBV15
d_gene: TRBD2
j_gene: TRBJ2-3
CDR3aa: ATSRDGSGGYTDTQY

v_gene: TRBV6-1
d_gene: NA
j_gene: TRBJ1-4
CDR3aa: ASREAAATNEKLF

v_gene: TRBV7-2
d_gene: NA
j_gene: TRBJ2-1
CDR3aa: ASSRNRGHNEQF

v_gene: TRBV12-3/TRBV12-4
d_gene: NA
j_gene: TRBJ1-6
CDR3aa: ASRQFGGMNSPLH

v_gene: TRBV6-2/TRBV6-3
d_gene: NA
j_gene: TRBJ2-1
CDR3aa: ASYTTRGRYNEQF

v_gene: TRBV11-2
d_gene: NA
j_gene: TRBJ1-2
CDR3aa: ASSLVGQRYGYT

v_gene: TRBV11-2
d_gene: TRBD2
j_gene: TRBJ2-1
CDR3aa: ASSLALAGYNEQF

v_gene: TRBV5-4
d_gene: TRBD2
j_gene: TRBJ2-1
CDR3aa: ASTLSGGANEQF

v_gene: TRBV7-6
d_gene: TRBD2
j_gene: TRBJ2-3
CDR3aa: ASSPGTSGGWSY

v_gene: TRBV10-3
d_gene: NA
j_gene: TRBJ1-2
CDR3aa: AISERPPYGYT

v_gene: TRBV5-1
d_gene: NA
j_gene: TRBJ2-3
CDR3aa: ASSIDLVGTDTQY

v_gene: TRBV18
d_gene: NA
j_gene: TRBJ2-2
CDR3aa: ASSPPLDTGELF

v_gene: TRBV9
d_gene: TRBD2
j_gene: TRBJ2-3
CDR3aa: ASSVGTSGGSTDTQY